The text below deals with one TCR beta chain. Per the authors' pipeline: Nucleated cell number was recorded as an estimate derived from reference gene primer amplification. Sequencing used immunoSEQ multiplex PCR; TCRdb keeps in-frame clones, though not all of them. V, J and clone size are those of that table, while D and trimming were read from the DNA. The table shows 150,000 to 170,000 clones, with roughly 85% occurring only once. The length of the CDR3 is 17 residues. V shed 0 bases and J shed 1 base, with 13 bases lying between them. Germline-derived CDR1 and CDR2 are KGHSH and LQKENI. The data originate from a study of blood T cell repertoires in COVID-19. About the research overall: The United States, Italy and Spain provided the acute and convalescent COVID-19 samples. From T cells, B-cell-depleted T cells, or PBMCs came the material, which was cDNA or gDNA.

The chain carries TRBV18 and TRBJ1-3; perhaps TRBD1 as D (5 bases). The sequence came from a woman aged 55-70 years with COVID-19, enrolled during active disease. Source material: peripheral blood. The CDR3 loop reads CASSPPGLASSGNTIYF. CDR3 coding DNA: TGTGCCAGCTCACCACCGGGACTGGCCTCATCTGGAAACACCATATATTTT.